This T cell receptor (beta chain) was identified during a study of blood T cells in healthy people across ages. V was clipped by 4 bases and J by 0 bases, with 9 bases between them. The germline V gene encodes CDR1 GTSNPN and CDR2 SVGIG (reference sequence). The CDR3 runs 14 residues. Points from the study as a whole: As age increased, TCR beta diversity per million T cells fell in a roughly linear fashion.

This clonotype was seen a few times. Its specificity is unknown. Extractions gave at least 6 micrograms of total RNA per sample. The authors ran a second PCR of about 6 to 11 cycles using a sample-barcoded 5' primer and a J-beta primer mix. Paired-end reads containing CDR3 totaled no fewer than 2.5 million for each sample. One entry per CDR3 protein results from TCRdb running MiXCR on the 5' RACE reads. The sample records roughly 500,000 distinct CDR3 sequences, 25% to 30% being singletons. The TCR comes from a woman aged 70-85 years in good health. The chain is built from TRBV30 and TRBJ1-4, with TRBD1 as a possible D gene (6 bases). The sequenced sample was blood. CDR3 coding DNA: TGTGCCTGGAACAAGGGGGCAACTAATGAAAAACTGTTTTTT. The encoded protein is CAWNKGATNEKLFF.